The 27 T cell receptor beta chains reported below all come from one sample, sequenced in a study of cytomegalovirus exposure and HLA in healthy donors. 13 Jbeta primers and 60 Vbeta primers were used for the PCR. Clones were sequenced by immunoSEQ multiplex PCR, and TCRdb holds only the in-frame ones, with some missing. The sample holds around 140,000 clones. The sequencing input was PBMCs. The source of these receptors is a young woman in good health and CMV-seronegative.

V usage is TRBV11-3 and J usage is TRBJ2-1, with unresolved D. Trimming took 0 bases from V and 2 from J, leaving 8 bases between them. CDR1 and CDR2 (germline): SGHNT, YENEEA. This CDR3 is built from 15 residues. CDR3 DNA: TGTGCCAGCAGCTTAGATCCCCGAGCCTACAATGAGCAGTTCTTC. Amino acids: CASSLDPRAYNEQFF. Together with reference TRBV11-3 and TRBJ2-1, the CDR3 gives the full variable domain: EAGVVQSPRYKIIEKKQPVAFWCNPISGHNTLYWYLQNLGQGPELLIRYENEEAVDDSQLPKDRFSAERLKGVDSTLKIQPAELGDSAVYLCASSLDPRAYNEQFFGPGTRLTVL.

The gene calls are TRBV30 and TRBJ1-4; the match to TRBD1 covers 7 bases. The CDR3 spans 13 residues. V lost 5 bases and J lost 3; bases outside the gene matches: 3. In germline, CDR1 is GTSNPN, CDR2 SVGIG (reference sequence). The CDR3 protein is CAWGGTANEKLFF. The CDR3 region has the DNA TGTGCCTGGGGAGGGACAGCTAATGAAAAACTGTTTTTT.

The gene calls are TRBV5-6 and TRBJ2-7; 10 bases are a match to TRBD2. The CDR3 loop spans 16 amino acids. Losses at the gene ends were 0 bases for V and 5 bases for J; bases not matched to a gene: 8. Germline loops: CDR1 SGHDT, CDR2 YYEEEE. The CDR3 sequence: CASSLVASGSLHEQYV. In DNA form, the CDR3 reads TGTGCCAGCAGCTTGGTGGCTAGCGGGAGTCTACACGAGCAGTACGTC.

This chain joins TRBV6-5 and TRBJ2-3; D gene unclear. The germline V and J ends were trimmed by 6 bases and 3 bases, with 10 bases remaining between them. This CDR3 region has 13 residues. The germline V gene encodes CDR1 MNHEY and CDR2 SVGAGI. CDR3 loop: CASRQTGTDTQYF. CDR3 coding DNA: TGTGCCAGCAGACAGACCGGTACAGATACGCAGTATTTT.

V usage is TRBV4-1 and J usage is TRBJ1-4, with 8 bases that match TRBD1. V lost 4 bases, J lost 4 bases, and 5 bases stayed unmatched. The germline V gene encodes CDR1 MGHRA and CDR2 YSYEKL. This CDR3 is 15 amino acids long. In nucleotides, the CDR3 is TGCGCCAGCAGCCTTGGGGACAGGAATAATGAAAAACTGTTTTTT. It encodes CASSLGDRNNEKLFF.

The chain recombines TRBV2 with TRBJ2-1; D remains ambiguous. Trimming cost V 1 base and J 5 bases, with 12 bases left between them. Germline V lookup: CDR1 SNHLY, CDR2 FYNNEI. The length of the CDR3 is 15 residues. CDR3 region: CASSEVEAANNEQFF. In DNA, the CDR3 is TGTGCCAGCAGTGAAGTTGAGGCCGCGAACAATGAGCAGTTCTTC.

The chain carries TRBV19 and TRBJ2-5; possible D gene TRBD1, 6 bases. The germline gives CDR1 LNHDA, CDR2 SQIVND (reference sequence). V was pared by 6 bases and J by 5 bases, with 10 bases between. The CDR3 contains 12 residues. The CDR3 is CASRGGTETQYF. The CDR3 nucleotides are TGTGCCAGTAGAGGGGGTACGGAGACCCAGTACTTC.

The chain joins TRBV2 to TRBJ2-3; 10 bases are shared with TRBD2. CDR1 and CDR2 from the germline V gene are SNHLY and FYNNEI. V gave up 6 bases and J gave up 4 bases; unmatched junction bases: 10. The CDR3 has 16 residues. As DNA, the CDR3 is TGTGCCAGCAGGATGGGAAGCGGGAGGGGCTCAGATACGCAGTATTTT. Protein: CASRMGSGRGSDTQYF.

J is TRBJ1-6 and V is TRBV2; D unclear. This CDR3 region has 14 residues. Germline CDR1 is SNHLY and CDR2 is FYNNEI. The V end was cut by 3 bases, the J end by 6 bases, with 9 bases between. The CDR3 sequence is CASSDALGNSPLHF. The DNA for the CDR3 is TGTGCCAGCAGTGACGCTCTCGGTAATTCACCCCTCCACTTT. Supplemented by reference TRBV2 and TRBJ1-6, the full variable domain reads EPEVTQTPSHQVTQMGQEVILRCVPISNHLYFYWYRQILGQKVEFLVSFYNNEISEKSEIFDDQFSVERPDGSNFTLKIRSTKLEDSAMYFCASSDALGNSPLHFGNGTRLTVT.

The chain carries TRBV9 and TRBJ2-7, with 7 nucleotides matching TRBD1. Per germline, CDR1 SGDLS and CDR2 YYNGEE. The CDR3 is 13 residues long. With V trimmed by 3 bases and J by 0 bases, 0 bases remained unmatched. In DNA form, the CDR3 reads TGTGCCAGCAGCGCAGGGGGCTCCTACGAGCAGTACTTC. It yields the protein CASSAGGSYEQYF.

The chain links TRBV10-3 to TRBJ1-2; 8 bases map to TRBD1. Germline-derived CDR1 and CDR2 are ENHRY and SYGVKD. V lost 8 bases, J lost 8 bases, and 4 bases stayed unmatched. The CDR3 contains 11 residues. The CDR3 DNA follows: TGTGCCATCGGGACAGGACTAGGCTACACCTTC. It is translated as CAIGTGLGYTF.

The chain employs TRBV6-6 and TRBJ1-1; D may be TRBD1 (5 bases). The CDR3 covers 15 residues. Trimming pared 5 bases from V and 1 base from J, leaving 14 bases between. In germline, CDR1 is MNHNY, CDR2 SVGAGI (reference sequence). CDR3 DNA sequence: TGTGCCAGCAGTCCACCGACAGAGTGGAACACTGAAGCTTTCTTT. Its translation: CASSPPTEWNTEAFF.

The genes are TRBV5-4 and TRBJ2-2; D is uncertain. Germline CDR1 SGHNT, CDR2 YYREEE (reference sequence). This CDR3 is 15 amino acids long. With 0 bases removed from V and 7 bases from J, the gap between germline ends came to 13 bases. The CDR3 protein is CASSLDPPVRGELFF. CDR3 in DNA: TGTGCCAGCAGCTTGGACCCCCCAGTACGCGGGGAGCTGTTTTTT.

With regard to this clone: Mismatch with germline at one junction end may stem from a read error. The chain recombines TRBV5-1 with TRBJ2-1; perhaps TRBD1 as D (6 bases). The CDR3 loop spans 11 amino acids. From germline, CDR1 is SGHRS and CDR2 YFSETQ. CDR3 residues: CASSLRDTSVF. CDR3 DNA sequence: TGCGCCAGCAGCTTGAGGGACACCTCGGTCTTC.

The chain combines TRBV28 with TRBJ1-5; 8 nucleotides line up with TRBD1. This CDR3 is 14 amino acids long. The V gene end was trimmed by 5 bases and the J gene end by 9 bases; junction bases not matched to a gene: 9. Germline assignment: CDR1 MDHEN and CDR2 SYDVKM. Written as DNA, the CDR3 is TGTGCCAGCAGTGCGGGACAGGCAAGGGCGCCCCAGCATTTT. It encodes CASSAGQARAPQHF.

The V call is TRBV19, the J call TRBJ2-1; 13 nucleotides match TRBD2. V was clipped by 6 bases and J by 0 bases; unmatched bases: 2. Germline values: CDR1 LNHDA, CDR2 SQIVND (reference sequence). The CDR3 consists of 16 residues. The CDR3 bases are TGTGCCAGTAGACTAGCGGGAGGGAGCTCCTACAATGAGCAGTTCTTC. It yields the protein CASRLAGGSSYNEQFF.

Comment on this clone: Germline is not matched at one junction end, which may reflect a read error. The chain combines TRBV5-1 with TRBJ1-1, with TRBD1 matching 7 bases. The CDR3 contains 13 residues. CDR1 and CDR2 (germline): SGHRS, YFSETQ. This chain's CDR3 is CTSRQGLDTEAFF. CDR3 in DNA: TGCACCAGCAGACAGGGTTTGGACACTGAAGCTTTCTTT.

Points on this clone: Other DNA sequences of this sample code for an identical CDR3. The V and J genes are TRBV19 and TRBJ1-1; 9 nucleotides match TRBD1. The CDR3 spans 13 residues. Germline V gene data show CDR1 as LNHDA and CDR2 as SQIVND (reference sequence). Germline trimming cut 6 bases from V and 6 bases from J; bases unmatched to any gene: 5. DNA for the CDR3: TGTGCCAGTAGCGACAGGGGGGTCGCTGAAGCTTTCTTT. Protein product: CASSDRGVAEAFF.

The CDR3 DNA follows: TGCAGCGTTGATGGAGGGTCGAACACTGAAGCTTTCTTT. It codes for CSVDGGSNTEAFF. The V and J genes are TRBV29-1 and TRBJ1-1; D call uncertain. Germline V gene data show CDR1 as SQVTM and CDR2 as ANQGSEA. Trimming removed 3 bases at V and 1 base at J, with 9 bases between. CDR3 length equals 13 residues.

V usage is TRBV30 and J usage is TRBJ1-1, with D perhaps matching TRBD1 (6 bases). The CDR3 extends over 12 amino acids. Germline lookup yields CDR1 GTSNPN and CDR2 SVGIG (reference sequence). V was pared by 3 bases and J by 6 bases, with 11 bases between. The CDR3 bases are TGTGCCTGGAGAAAGGGGGGGGCTGAAGCTTTCTTT. Its translation: CAWRKGGAEAFF. The whole variable domain, filled in from reference TRBV30 and TRBJ1-1, reads SQTIHQWPATLVQPVGSPLSLECTVEGTSNPNLYWYRQAAGRGLQLLFYSVGIGQISSEVPQNLSASRPQDRQFILSSKKLLLSDSGFYLCAWRKGGAEAFFGQGTRLTVV.

The chain is built from TRBV5-1 and TRBJ2-1; TRBD2 might be the D (5 bases). The V gene lost 4 bases and the J gene lost 5 bases, with 13 bases spanning the gap. Germline assignment: CDR1 SGHRS and CDR2 YFSETQ. The CDR3 is 14 amino acids. The CDR3 reads CASSPQVGDNEQFF. The CDR3 DNA reads as TGCGCCAGCAGCCCCCAAGTCGGGGACAATGAGCAGTTCTTC. The full variable domain, in which reference TRBV5-1 and TRBJ2-1 provide the parts outside the CDR3, is KAGVTQTPRYLIKTRGQQVTLSCSPISGHRSVSWYQQTPGQGLQFLFEYFSETQRNKGNFPGRFSGRQFSNSRSEMNVSTLELGDSALYLCASSPQVGDNEQFFGPGTRLTVL.

The chain is built from TRBV15 and TRBJ2-1; 11 nucleotides line up with TRBD2. CDR1 and CDR2 from the germline V gene are LNHNV and YYDKDF (reference sequence). The CDR3 consists of 15 residues. V was pared by 5 bases and J by 8 bases, with 8 bases of the junction left unmatched. As DNA, the CDR3 is TGTGCCACCAGCCGAACTAGCGGGAGCACAGATGAGCAGTTCTTC. As protein: CATSRTSGSTDEQFF.

The chain is built from TRBV6-1 and TRBJ2-7; D possibly corresponds to TRBD2 (6 bases). Germline V lookup: CDR1 MNHNS, CDR2 SASEGT. The CDR3 covers 13 residues. Trimming left V 9 bases short and J 2 bases short, with 14 bases between. The CDR3 sequence: CASGGTTPYEQYV. DNA of the CDR3: TGTGCCAGTGGCGGGACCACTCCCTACGAGCAGTACGTC.

The chain employs TRBV7-3 and TRBJ2-1, with TRBD2 matching over 7 bases. Germline-derived CDR1 and CDR2 are SGHTA and FQGTGA. The CDR3 is 14 amino acids. Trimming at V came to 1 base and at J to 9 bases, leaving 6 bases not matched to a gene. Here the CDR3 DNA reads TGTGCCAGCAGCTTAAATCCGGGAGGAACTGAGCAGTTCTTC. Translating gives CASSLNPGGTEQFF.

This sequence joins TRBV4-2 and TRBJ2-6, with D tentatively TRBD2 (5 bases). From germline, CDR1 is LGHNA and CDR2 YNFKEQ. Deletions cut 3 bases from V and 0 bases from J, with 15 bases between. This CDR3 region has 18 residues. DNA for the CDR3: TGTGCCAGCAGCCAGACCATGGCGGGTCTCTCTGGGGCCAACGTCCTGACTTTC. It is translated as CASSQTMAGLSGANVLTF.

This chain links TRBV5-1 with TRBJ2-2; possible D gene TRBD1, 5 bases. Germline V gene sequence: CDR1 SGHRS, CDR2 YFSETQ. Trimming removed 2 bases at V and 3 bases at J, with 14 bases between. There are 16 residues in the CDR3. In DNA form, the CDR3 reads TGCGCCAGCAGCTTCTCGGCAGGGAAGGACACCGGGGAGCTGTTTTTT. Translated, it gives CASSFSAGKDTGELFF.

V usage is TRBV5-1 and J usage is TRBJ2-7; 12 bases match TRBD2. Germline V gives CDR1 SGHRS, CDR2 YFSETQ. There are 15 residues in the CDR3. The ends lost 5 bases at V and 2 bases at J; junction bases unmatched: 5. CDR3 region: CASSPLAGGTYEQYF. In nucleotides, the CDR3 is TGCGCCAGCAGTCCCCTAGCGGGAGGGACCTACGAGCAGTACTTC.